This T cell receptor beta chain derives from a study of cytomegalovirus exposure and HLA in healthy donors (dated by TCRdb to about 2017). With regard to the full study: An earlier analysis of under 600 of the donors reported 250 to 300 Gb of sequence data and about 100 million unique TCR beta sequences from about 179 million T cells. An early release that covered roughly 600 HLA-typed donors contained about 300 gigabases of sequencing data and around 85 million unique TCR sequences. The genetic ancestry cluster associated with self-reported Caucasian donors included roughly 84% of the 300 to 400 genotyped donors. The study aimed to test whether cataloging public T cell receptors could reveal signatures of past pathogen exposure. Using immunosequencing, the study profiled T cell repertoires from 640 or so subjects and related those repertoires to cytomegalovirus serostatus. Along with the approximately 700-subject first cohort, a separate validation cohort of more than 90 different subjects was used. To predict cytomegalovirus infection status, the study brought together high-throughput TCR immunosequencing, statistical association of individual TCRs with disease status, and machine learning. In a later analysis, previously published TCR beta repertoires from roughly 710 donors were re-analyzed and high-resolution HLA genotyping was added so that TCR occurrence patterns could be studied. In the later analysis, no new phenotypic data were used to find candidate immune exposures; instead, reliance was placed on TCR beta sequences and their occurrence across donors. In an earlier analysis of 550 to 700 of the donors, high-throughput TCR beta sequencing was used to judge whether each TCR beta V gene segment behaved as functional or pseudogenic. Alongside the repertoire data, information on donor age, sex, ethnicity and CMV serostatus was compiled. A later genetic analysis used genome-wide SNP genotypes for about three fifths of the 666 donors, treating that subset as a discovery cohort. Every discovery cohort repertoire had been produced on one sequencing platform. HLA typing included class I and class II loci at four-digit resolution. Typing coverage differed by locus: A, B, C, DRB1 and DQB1 were typed in about 629-640 donors, DQA1 in 500 to 550, DPA1 in some 570, and DPB1 in roughly 450. Because of strong linkage in the cohort, five DR-DQ haplotypes were treated as single units for association and clustering. On average, 235,054 unique TCR beta nucleotide sequences were sequenced per donor among 350 to 400 genotyped donors of the cohort, with approximately 18% of those sequences being non-productive. Study-wide findings and limitations: Presence/absence analyses assumed roughly uniform sequencing depth across donors, an assumption that may not hold. A cluster of highly shared sequence variants was judged likely to be a technical artifact of the sequencing pipeline. Correlated functional status among segregating V segments might be attributable to linkage disequilibrium, but an unknown experimental factor could not be ruled out. According to a later analysis, most CMV-associated TCR beta chains appeared to be HLA-restricted, and the HLA associations seemed to be driven largely by CMV exposure. When HLA alleles, especially DR and DQ, strongly co-occurred, attributing TCR associations to individual alleles was difficult. Compared with the roughly 700-donor mean, donors in an Asian-associated ancestry cluster had fewer N-insertions in productive TCRs, according to a later genetic analysis. In an earlier analysis of about 600 of the donors, most TCR beta V segments appeared in productive rearrangements about 87% or about 30% of the time, broadly matching IMGT annotations. The authors suggested that the approach could potentially be generalized to other disease states and immunological phenotypes. A further reported finding was that TCR beta sequences accurately predicted the HLA-A and HLA-B alleles for most subjects in the first cohort. CMV serostatus was the only immune exposure information available for the cohort. In vitro tests confirmed that three of the cytomegalovirus-associated TCR beta chains recognize cytomegalovirus antigens. A total of fewer than 200 TCR beta chains were listed by the study as associated with cytomegalovirus. In a later analysis, several top co-occurrence clusters were reported to appear linked to parvovirus B19, influenza, CMV and Epstein-Barr virus. A later genetic analysis associated a missense DCLRE1C variant with V-gene and J-gene trimming of TCR beta chains, and an independent cohort replicated the association. In both the original and validation cohorts, the classifier was reported to diagnose cytomegalovirus status with high specificity and sensitivity. Specific HLA alleles were associated with 15,000 to 20,000 TCR beta sequences at a false discovery rate of 0.05 in a later analysis. The earlier analysis of approximately 560 of the donors excluded roughly 17 rarely observed V segments, including chromosome 9 orphons, because counts were too low. Compared with equally common non-associated chains, HLA-associated TCR beta chains in a later analysis were more clonally expanded and had lower generation probabilities. This cohort had only TCR beta chains sequenced, and the lack of alpha or paired-chain data limited which features could be detected. Because HLA typing was unavailable for some donors at each locus, only the typed subset was used in association tests. In a later analysis, TCR association rates were found to vary across HLA loci, with the most associated TCRs seen for DRB1 alleles and the fewest for HLA-C alleles. While some public TCRs were present in many individuals, most TCR sequences turned up only very rarely across donors.

The cohort was made up of about 610 healthy bone marrow donors. At the time of sampling, all cohort members were nominally healthy, though unrecorded immune exposures were likely present. The donor tested CMV seronegative and was one of the 352 seronegative cohort members. A peripheral blood sample was collected from each donor, and TCR beta sequencing was performed on peripheral blood mononuclear cells. The Qiagen DNeasy Blood Extraction Kit was used to extract genomic DNA from the blood cell samples. Regarding this clone: It lacks a known antigen. No clone much larger than this one lies a single base away; base qualities are absent.

Preparation of the library involved the immunoSEQ multiplex PCR assay. A mixture of 60 forward primers for TCR Vbeta segments and 13 reverse primers for TCR Jbeta segments was used in the multiplex PCR. The CDR3 region of rearranged TCR beta genes was amplified from genomic DNA by a multiplex PCR assay. On the Illumina HiSeq System, the amplified TCR beta libraries were sequenced as 87-base-pair reads. Turning to the authors' computational methods: A later analysis tallied 75 million to 85 million unique TCR beta chains across the roughly 610 repertoires, and about 12 million of those chains were shared by two or more donors. A nearest-neighbor algorithm error-corrected the raw reads and collapsed the reads into unique sequences, merging closely related sequences to remove PCR and sequencing errors. V, D and J gene segments were assigned by aligning CDR3 sequences to IMGT reference sequences. Each retained sequence needed at least a six-nucleotide match to both a V gene segment and a J gene segment. A rearrangement counted as productive if the CDR3 had no stop codons and remained in frame with V and J, and every other rearrangement counted as non-productive. Following IMGT convention, CDR3 was defined as the stretch from the second conserved V-encoded cysteine up to the conserved J-encoded phenylalanine. The earlier analysis of around 640 of the donors excluded sequences that lacked an unambiguous match to a single V gene segment. An earlier analysis of several hundred of the donors called V segments functional above 56.7% productive rearrangements and segregating when the between-donor standard deviation exceeded 5%. A statistical classification framework was built to diagnose cytomegalovirus status from the catalog of TCR beta chain sequences. V and J gene assignment, in a later analysis, came from comparing TCR nucleotide sequences with IMGT/GENE-DB human TR gene sequences. A later analysis assigned CDR3 sequences and most-parsimonious VDJ recombination scenarios with the TCRdist pipeline. In a later analysis, each TCR beta chain was defined by its CDR3 amino acid sequence together with its V-gene family, and reads without a unique V-gene family were excluded. As a way to deal with suspected cross-contamination and a sequencing artifact, a later analysis dropped hundreds of nucleotide sequences that were highly shared and had low generation probability. In a later analysis, a clonal expansion index for each public chain was calculated from normalized within-repertoire ranks of inferred template counts. Generation probabilities in a later analysis came from a VDJ recombination model fitted to out-of-frame rearrangements, and those results were checked against IGoR. Hypergeometric tests were used in a later analysis to score TCR-TCR, TCR-HLA and TCR-CMV co-occurrence, with a repertoire-size bias correction applied to the TCR pairs. False discovery rates were estimated in a later analysis by permuting HLA or CMV assignments 20 times. In a later analysis, co-occurring TCRs were grouped with DBSCAN, and TCRdist sequence similarity was added when clustering was performed within HLA-allele-positive subsets. Repertoires with fewer than 30,000 or more than 120,000 public chains were left out of co-occurrence clustering, as were a few repertoires with anomalous nucleotide sharing. TCRdb took this table from immuneACCESS and kept in-frame rearrangements with V and J called. Such tables lack part of the clones; where checked against another copy, unresolved V genes explain under half of the gap, and the rest is unexplained. V and J calls plus clone size are reproduced from that table; the DNA served to infer D and trimming. The table for this sample lists more than 100,000 clones; just over 65% of them were counted only once. In total, the top ten clones hold 1.5% of the sample.

Sequenced sample: PBMCs. This clonotype was sampled from a man in his late teens or twenties in good health and CMV-seronegative.

The nucleotide sequence is given as TGTGCCAGCAGCCTGGCTCGGGGAGGGGGGCCGCAGCCCCAGCATTTT. Its translation is CASSLARGGGPQPQHF. The V and J genes are TRBV5-6 and TRBJ1-5; D gene: possibly TRBD1, on 6 matching bases. The V and J ends are trimmed by 4 bases and 7 bases, leaving 21 bases between them. The germline V gene provides CDR1 SGHDT and CDR2 YYEEEE. The CDR3 holds 16 amino acids from the cysteine to the phenylalanine. Left in the record is the CDR3 DNA by itself, 48 bases read in frame from the first base.